This note documents a single T cell receptor beta chain sequence. This receptor's antigen is unknown. Base-call qualities are not available, and no considerably larger clone is one nucleotide away. The data belong to a study of CD8+CD57+ T cells in acquired aplastic anemia (dated by TCRdb to the late 2010s). Describing the broader study: Extracted DNA from sorted CD4+ and CD8+ cells averaged 3.2 ug, ranging from roughly 0.19 to 27.4 ug. CD8+CD57+ expansion was defined as frequency above the mean frequency observed in healthy subjects.

Beyond this particular receptor, the publication reports: Between patients and healthy controls, no significant difference in CD8+ Simpson's diversity was found (P=0.060). Twenty-nine CD8+ CDR3 sequences were shared between patients and controls but appeared highly expressed in patients and within their immunodominant clones.

Flow cytometry had shown CD8+CD57+ cell expansion in the patients selected for sequencing. Severe acquired aplastic anemia was diagnosed in all patients according to International Study of Aplastic Anemia and Agranulocytosis and Camitta criteria. At the time blood was sampled, none of the patients had received any therapy. In this study, sorted CD4+ and CD8+ T cells from the blood of healthy subjects and of severe aplastic anemia patients had their TCR repertoires deep-sequenced. In the USA, patient enrollment took place under clinicaltrials.gov protocols 00001620, 01623167, 00001397, 00071045, 00081523 and 00961064. Ficoll-Paque density gradient centrifugation was used to isolate peripheral blood mononuclear cells. Before DNA was extracted, CD4+ and CD8+ T cells were sorted using either FACS or magnetic beads. TCR beta VDJ combination and CDR3 sequence profiling used genomic DNA as the template. TCR repertoire sequencing was run on an Illumina HiSeq 2000. Per the source publication's procedure: Repertoire assessment relied on Simpson's diversity index, CDR3 size and DJ length profiles, and TRBV/TRBJ rearrangement plots. The most abundant DNA sequence in the deep sequencing data was taken as the immunodominant clone. CDR3 amino acid sequences were screened for sharing across subjects and compared with published repertoires and the VDJdb database. TCRdb trimmed the raw reads at Q25, called clones with MiXCR and kept productive beta chains. Rows merge per CDR3 protein into single entries with the most common DNA and genes. The V and J calls come from TCRdb's annotation, not from the publication. Counted in this sample were 100,000 to 150,000 distinct CDR3 sequences; roughly 55% of them appeared once. Together, the top ten hold 25% to 35% of the sample.

CDR3 length: 16 amino acids, cysteine to phenylalanine. Only the CDR3 portion is preserved as DNA: 48 bases, with reading frame beginning at the first base. CDR1 is given as DFQATT and CDR2 as SNEGSKA, both from the germline V gene (reference sequence). V lost 6 bases and J lost 1 base, and the count of bases not matched to a germline gene is 4. Input material: sorted CD4+, CD8+, or CD8+CD57+ T cells (not recorded which) from PBMCs. This TCR came from a human donor with aplastic anemia. The chain joins TRBV20-1 to TRBJ2-6; 12 nucleotides in the junction match TRBD1. The nucleotide sequence reads TGCAGTGCCACGGGACAGGGGGCTTCTGGGGCCAACGTCCTGACTTTC. This gives the protein CSATGQGASGANVLTF.